This T cell receptor beta chain was sequenced during a study of T cells in Graves' hyperthyroidism and ophthalmopathy. Study-wide points: Also found in blood were most expanded thyroid clonotypes above 0.001.

The CDR3 has 21 amino acids. Trimming took off 0 bases at V and 2 bases at J, with 25 bases between the two ends. Germline CDR1 is LGHDT and CDR2 is YNNKEL (reference sequence). Amplification of TCR beta CDR3 regions was performed using RNA transcripts as template. The study used the HTBI primer set for a first-round RT-PCR of the TCR CDR3. MiXCR was run by TCRdb on the multiplex PCR reads, yielding one entry per CDR3 protein. In the table there are fewer than 500,000 distinct CDR3 sequences, approximately 14% of which are singletons. As to this clonotype: Its antigen is not identified.

Sequenced sample: blood. The TCR was taken from a woman aged 25 to 39 with Graves' ophthalmopathy. The V gene is TRBV3-1, the J gene TRBJ1-4; maybe TRBD1 (6 bases). The CDR3 DNA is TGTGCCAGCAGCCAAGATAGTTCGGAAGGGTCAGGGGTATCCACTAATGAAAAACTGTTTTTT. Its translation: CASSQDSSEGSGVSTNEKLFF. Looking up the rest from reference TRBV3-1 and TRBJ1-4 gives the full variable domain: DTAVSQTPKYLVTQMGNDKSIKCEQNLGHDTMYWYKQDSKKFLKIMFSYNNKELIINETVPNRFSPKSPDKAHLNLHINSLELGDSAVYFCASSQDSSEGSGVSTNEKLFFGSGTQLSVL.